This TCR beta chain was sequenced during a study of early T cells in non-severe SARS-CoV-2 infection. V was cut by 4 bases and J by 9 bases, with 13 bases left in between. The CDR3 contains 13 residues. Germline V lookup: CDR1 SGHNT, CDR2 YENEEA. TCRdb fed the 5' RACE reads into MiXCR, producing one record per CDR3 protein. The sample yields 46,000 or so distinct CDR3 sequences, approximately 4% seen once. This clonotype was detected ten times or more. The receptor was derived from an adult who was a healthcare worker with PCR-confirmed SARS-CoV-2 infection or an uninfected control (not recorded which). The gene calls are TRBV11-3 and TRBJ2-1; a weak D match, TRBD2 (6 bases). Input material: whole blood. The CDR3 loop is CASSSPLASEQFF. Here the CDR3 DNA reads TGTGCCAGCAGCTCACCCCTAGCGTCTGAGCAGTTCTTC.